This is a list of T cell receptor beta chains from one sample in a study of cytomegalovirus exposure and HLA in healthy donors. Using immunoSEQ multiplex PCR, the repertoire was profiled, and TCRdb retains in-frame clones only, with some absent. Of about 200,000 clones listed, 60% to 85% were seen once; the top ten hold roughly a sixth. Source material: PBMCs. These receptors all come from a man aged 40-49 years in good health and CMV-seronegative. The CDR3 runs from the conserved cysteine through the conserved F or W. The D gene is left open where the match is weak.

j_call v_call d_call cdr3_aa
TRBJ2-3 TRBV19 . CASSMASGTDTQYF
TRBJ1-2 TRBV14 . CATQRMRGYGYTF
TRBJ2-1 TRBV4-1 TRBD1 CASSQAGQGASEQFF
TRBJ2-7 TRBV9 TRBD2 CASSLGTSDSYEQYF
TRBJ2-3 TRBV13 . CASSLSTDTQYF
TRBJ2-5 TRBV7-2 TRBD2 CATKLRASGVQETQYF
TRBJ1-5 TRBV4-1 TRBD1 CASSQEQGANQPQHF
TRBJ1-4 TRBV19 TRBD1 CASSIPTGSSTNEKLFF
TRBJ1-1 TRBV11-2 . CASSLDWAGASNTEAFF
TRBJ1-5 TRBV30 . CAWSVAGNQPQHF
TRBJ2-5 TRBV5-4 . CASSTGSEETQYF
TRBJ1-2 TRBV7-8 . CASSPGGYGDYGYTF
TRBJ2-2 TRBV30 . CAWYGSGELFF
TRBJ2-4 TRBV5-4 . CASSSLTGEGAKNIQYF
TRBJ2-2 TRBV30 TRBD2 CAWTPGLAGGPGGELFF
TRBJ2-5 TRBV7-9 . CASSFPTAGELLETQYF
TRBJ2-7 TRBV6-5 TRBD2 CASSYGRVYEQYF
TRBJ2-6 TRBV2 . CASSESGVLTF
TRBJ2-4 TRBV25-1 TRBD1 CASTPGQGAGNIQYF
TRBJ2-5 TRBV5-1 . CASSDTYRDFQETQYF
TRBJ1-6 TRBV28 . CASSTPGAYNSPLHF
TRBJ2-2 TRBV2 TRBD2 CASKGLVSAGELFF
TRBJ2-7 TRBV7-8 TRBD1 CASSSRTGAPYEQYF
TRBJ2-1 TRBV11-2 . CASSLIWHLENEQFF
TRBJ1-5 TRBV2 TRBD1 CASSEGGGPYQPQHF
TRBJ1-2 TRBV5-1 . CASRDEKRGASHGYTF
TRBJ2-3 TRBV5-6 . CASSLKLTTDTQYF
TRBJ2-1 TRBV28 TRBD2 CASSSFGGTNHNEQFF
TRBJ2-1 TRBV11-1 TRBD1 CASSLGTGSYNEQFF
TRBJ2-3 TRBV27 . CASSYTPSGTDTQYF
TRBJ2-1 TRBV6-5 TRBD2 CASSLGGAYNEQFF
TRBJ2-1 TRBV6-1 . CASRGAGYNEQFF
TRBJ1-2 TRBV7-9 . CASSSSGGAGGAANYGYTF
. TRBV7-2 TRBD2 CASSLWASGAYEQYF
TRBJ2-7 TRBV4-3 TRBD1 CASSQQTGSISYEQYF
TRBJ1-1 TRBV7-2 TRBD1 CASSFLGQLNTEAFF
TRBJ1-1 TRBV29-1 . CSVEDRTENTEAFF
TRBJ1-5 TRBV23-1 . CASSQRVTGAQNQPQHF
TRBJ1-5 TRBV7-9 . CASSSGVRPQHF
TRBJ1-6 TRBV9 TRBD1 CASSDESGQGIWSPLHF
TRBJ1-2 TRBV5-6 TRBD1 CASSLGDRVNYTF
TRBJ2-3 TRBV5-8 TRBD2 CASSLGTSGSTDTQYF
TRBJ1-2 TRBV28 . CASSGQGRAGYTF
TRBJ1-4 TRBV10-3 . CAVKAGDASNEKLFF
TRBJ2-5 TRBV9 . CASSFRGGETQYF
TRBJ1-2 TRBV2 TRBD1 CASSEGTGLYGYTF
TRBJ1-1 TRBV5-6 TRBD1 CASRQTGHPNTEAFF
TRBJ2-7 TRBV29-1 TRBD2 CSVGGGGVSYEQYF
TRBJ2-1 TRBV7-3 . CASSLPSRQEQFF
TRBJ1-2 TRBV5-1 TRBD1 CASGDDLVTGDNYGYTF